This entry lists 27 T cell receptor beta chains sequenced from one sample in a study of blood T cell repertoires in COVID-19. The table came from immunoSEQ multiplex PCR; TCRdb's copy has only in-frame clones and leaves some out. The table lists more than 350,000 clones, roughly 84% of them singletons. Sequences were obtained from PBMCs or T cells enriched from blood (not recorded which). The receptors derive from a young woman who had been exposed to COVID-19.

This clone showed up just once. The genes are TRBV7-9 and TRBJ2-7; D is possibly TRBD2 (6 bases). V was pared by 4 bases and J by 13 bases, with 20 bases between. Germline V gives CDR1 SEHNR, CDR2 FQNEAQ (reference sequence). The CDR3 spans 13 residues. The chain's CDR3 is CASSSQSRDSFYV. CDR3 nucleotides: TGTGCCAGCAGCTCCCAGAGTCGGGACTCCTTTTACGTC.

Here the CDR3 DNA reads TGCGCCAGCAAACCAACAGGGGGCCGCTCCTACAATGAGCAGTTCTTC. Its protein product is CASKPTGGRSYNEQFF. This chain uses TRBV5-1 with TRBJ2-1; 9 bases align to TRBD1. The J segment lost 0 bases and the V segment lost 6 bases, leaving 7 bases of the junction unmatched. Germline CDR1 reads SGHRS; CDR2 reads YFSETQ. The CDR3 totals 16 residues.

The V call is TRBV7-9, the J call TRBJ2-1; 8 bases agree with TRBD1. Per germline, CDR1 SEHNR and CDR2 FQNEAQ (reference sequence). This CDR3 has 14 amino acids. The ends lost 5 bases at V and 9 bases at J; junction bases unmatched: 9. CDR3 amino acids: CASSVRTGSSEQFF. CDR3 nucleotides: TGTGCCAGCAGCGTCAGGACAGGGTCGAGTGAGCAGTTCTTC.

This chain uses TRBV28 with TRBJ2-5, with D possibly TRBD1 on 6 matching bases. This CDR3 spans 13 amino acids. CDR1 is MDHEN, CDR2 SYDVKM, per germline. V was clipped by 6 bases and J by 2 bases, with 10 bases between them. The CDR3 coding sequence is TGTGCCAGCAGCCGACAGGCGCAAGAGACCCAGTACTTC. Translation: CASSRQAQETQYF. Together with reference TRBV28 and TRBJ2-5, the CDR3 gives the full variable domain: DVKVTQSSRYLVKRTGEKVFLECVQDMDHENMFWYRQDPGLGLRLIYFSYDVKMKEKGDIPEGYSVSREKKERFSLILESASTNQTSMYLCASSRQAQETQYFGPGTRLLVL.

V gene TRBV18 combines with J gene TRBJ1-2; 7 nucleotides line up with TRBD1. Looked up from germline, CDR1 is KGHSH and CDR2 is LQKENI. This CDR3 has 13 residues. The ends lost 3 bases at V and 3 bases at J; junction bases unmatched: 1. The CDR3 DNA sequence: TGTGCCAGCTCACCGGACAGGTACTATGGCTACACCTTC. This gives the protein CASSPDRYYGYTF.

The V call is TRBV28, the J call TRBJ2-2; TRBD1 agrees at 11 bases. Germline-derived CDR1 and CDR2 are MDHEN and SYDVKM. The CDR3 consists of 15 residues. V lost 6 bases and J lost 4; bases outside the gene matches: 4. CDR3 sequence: CASRTGQGGTGELFF. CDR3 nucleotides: TGTGCCAGCAGGACGGGACAGGGGGGCACCGGGGAGCTGTTTTTT.

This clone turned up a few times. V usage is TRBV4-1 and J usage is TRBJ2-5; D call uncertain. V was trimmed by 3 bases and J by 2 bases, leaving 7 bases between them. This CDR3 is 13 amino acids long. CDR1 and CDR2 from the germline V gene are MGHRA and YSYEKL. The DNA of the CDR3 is TGCGCCAGCAGCCAGAGCGAACAAGAGACCCAGTACTTC. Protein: CASSQSEQETQYF.

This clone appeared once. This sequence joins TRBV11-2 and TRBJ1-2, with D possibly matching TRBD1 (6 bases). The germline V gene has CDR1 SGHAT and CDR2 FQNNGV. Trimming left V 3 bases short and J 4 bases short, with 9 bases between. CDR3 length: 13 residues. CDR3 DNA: TGTGCCAGCAGCTTTGGACAGTTCTATGGCTACACCTTC. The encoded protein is CASSFGQFYGYTF.

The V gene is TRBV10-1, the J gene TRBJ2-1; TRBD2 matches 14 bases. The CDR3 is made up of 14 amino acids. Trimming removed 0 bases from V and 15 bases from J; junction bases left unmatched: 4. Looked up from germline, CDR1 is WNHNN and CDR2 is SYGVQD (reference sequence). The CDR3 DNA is TGCGCCAGCAGTGAGTCGGGACTAGCGGGAGTTGCGTTCTTC. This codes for CASSESGLAGVAFF.

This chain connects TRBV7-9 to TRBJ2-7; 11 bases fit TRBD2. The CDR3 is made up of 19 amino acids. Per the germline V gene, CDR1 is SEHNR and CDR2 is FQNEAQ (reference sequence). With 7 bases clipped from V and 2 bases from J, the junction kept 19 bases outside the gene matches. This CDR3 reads CASNLGVAGGPNRPYEQYF. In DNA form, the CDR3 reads TGTGCCAGCAATCTGGGGGTAGCGGGAGGGCCGAATCGCCCCTACGAGCAGTACTTC.

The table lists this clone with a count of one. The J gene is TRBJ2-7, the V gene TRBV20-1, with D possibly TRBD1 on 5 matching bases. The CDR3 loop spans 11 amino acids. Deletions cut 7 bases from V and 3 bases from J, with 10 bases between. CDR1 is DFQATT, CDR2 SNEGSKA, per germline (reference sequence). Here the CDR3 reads CSVHRYYEQYF. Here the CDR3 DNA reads TGCAGTGTTCACAGGTACTACGAGCAGTACTTC.

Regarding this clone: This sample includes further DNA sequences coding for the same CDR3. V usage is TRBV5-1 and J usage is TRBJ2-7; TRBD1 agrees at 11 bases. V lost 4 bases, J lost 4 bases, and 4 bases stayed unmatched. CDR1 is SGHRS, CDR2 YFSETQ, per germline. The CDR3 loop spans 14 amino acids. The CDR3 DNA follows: TGCGCCAGCAGCCGGGGACAGGGGGTATACGAGCAGTACTTC. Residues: CASSRGQGVYEQYF.

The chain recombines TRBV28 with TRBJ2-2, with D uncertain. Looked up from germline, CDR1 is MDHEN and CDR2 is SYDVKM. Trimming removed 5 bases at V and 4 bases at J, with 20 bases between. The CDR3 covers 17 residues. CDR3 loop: CASSIPYIVEATGELFF. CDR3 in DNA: TGTGCCAGCAGTATACCCTATATCGTCGAAGCCACCGGGGAGCTGTTTTTT.

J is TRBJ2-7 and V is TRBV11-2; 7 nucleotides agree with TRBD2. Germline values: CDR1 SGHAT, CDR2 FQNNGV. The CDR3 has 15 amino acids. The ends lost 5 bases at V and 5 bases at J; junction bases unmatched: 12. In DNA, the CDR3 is TGTGCCAGCAGCCCCGAGGGGACTATACCTCACGAGCAGTACTTC. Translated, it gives CASSPEGTIPHEQYF.

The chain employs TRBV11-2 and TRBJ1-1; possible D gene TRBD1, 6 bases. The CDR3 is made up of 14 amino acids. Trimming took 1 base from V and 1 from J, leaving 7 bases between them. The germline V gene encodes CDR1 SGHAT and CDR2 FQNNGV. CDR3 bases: TGTGCCAGCAGCTTAGCACAGGGGAACACTGAAGCTTTCTTT. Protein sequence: CASSLAQGNTEAFF. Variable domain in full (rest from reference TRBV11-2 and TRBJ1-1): EAGVAQSPRYKIIEKRQSVAFWCNPISGHATLYWYQQILGQGPKLLIQFQNNGVVDDSQLPKDRFSAERLKGVDSTLKIQPAKLEDSAVYLCASSLAQGNTEAFFGQGTRLTVV.

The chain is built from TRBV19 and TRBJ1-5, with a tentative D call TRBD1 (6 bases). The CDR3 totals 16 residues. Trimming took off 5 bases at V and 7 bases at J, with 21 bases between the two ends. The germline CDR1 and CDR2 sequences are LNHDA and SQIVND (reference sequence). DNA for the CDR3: TGTGCCAGTAGTGACCTTACAACAGGGTTAGGGCAGCCCCAGCATTTT. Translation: CASSDLTTGLGQPQHF. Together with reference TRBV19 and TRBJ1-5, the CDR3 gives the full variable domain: DGGITQSPKYLFRKEGQNVTLSCEQNLNHDAMYWYRQDPGQGLRLIYYSQIVNDFQKGDIAEGYSVSREKKESFPLTVTSAQKNPTAFYLCASSDLTTGLGQPQHFGDGTRLSIL.

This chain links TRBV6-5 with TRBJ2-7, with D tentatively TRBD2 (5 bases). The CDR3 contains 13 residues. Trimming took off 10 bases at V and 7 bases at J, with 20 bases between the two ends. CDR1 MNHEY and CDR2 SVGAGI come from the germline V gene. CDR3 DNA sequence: TGTGCCACGAAAAGGATCGGGGTGGGAGAGCAGTACTTC. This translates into CATKRIGVGEQYF.

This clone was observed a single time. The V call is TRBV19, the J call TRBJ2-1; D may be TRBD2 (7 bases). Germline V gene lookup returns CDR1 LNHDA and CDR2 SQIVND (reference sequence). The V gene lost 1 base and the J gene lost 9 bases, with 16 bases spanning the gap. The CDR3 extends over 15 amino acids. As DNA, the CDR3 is TGTGCCAGTAGTATAGTAGTGGGGGGGGGCGGTGAGCAGTTCTTC. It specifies CASSIVVGGGGEQFF.

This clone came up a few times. The CDR3 region is CASSHGAGRHLADTQYF. In DNA, the CDR3 is TGCGCCAGCAGTCACGGAGCCGGCCGTCACCTAGCAGATACGCAGTATTTT. This chain uses TRBV23-1 with TRBJ2-3; D is unclear. TRBV23-1 is filed as an ORF, its function uncertain. This CDR3 is 17 amino acids long. The ends were cut back, 3 bases at V and 4 bases at J, with 20 bases in the middle.

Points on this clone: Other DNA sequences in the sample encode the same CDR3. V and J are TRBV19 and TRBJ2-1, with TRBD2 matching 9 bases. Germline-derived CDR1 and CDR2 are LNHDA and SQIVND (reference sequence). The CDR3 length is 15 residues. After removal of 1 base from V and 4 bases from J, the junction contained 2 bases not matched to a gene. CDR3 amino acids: CASSIGLAGYNEQFF. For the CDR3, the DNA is TGTGCCAGTAGTATAGGCCTAGCGGGATACAATGAGCAGTTCTTC. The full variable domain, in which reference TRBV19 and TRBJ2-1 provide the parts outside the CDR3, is DGGITQSPKYLFRKEGQNVTLSCEQNLNHDAMYWYRQDPGQGLRLIYYSQIVNDFQKGDIAEGYSVSREKKESFPLTVTSAQKNPTAFYLCASSIGLAGYNEQFFGPGTRLTVL.

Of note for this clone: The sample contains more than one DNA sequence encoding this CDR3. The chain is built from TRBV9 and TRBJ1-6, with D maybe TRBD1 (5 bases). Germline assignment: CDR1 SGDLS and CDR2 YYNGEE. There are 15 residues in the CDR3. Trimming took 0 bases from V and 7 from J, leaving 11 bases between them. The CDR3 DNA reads TGTGCCAGCAGCGTAGGTCAGGGTGGGAATTCACCCCTCCACTTT. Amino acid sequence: CASSVGQGGNSPLHF.

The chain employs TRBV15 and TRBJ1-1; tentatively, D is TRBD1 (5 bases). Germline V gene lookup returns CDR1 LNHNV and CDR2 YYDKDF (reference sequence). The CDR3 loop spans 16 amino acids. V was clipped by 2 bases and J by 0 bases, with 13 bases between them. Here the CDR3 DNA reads TGTGCCACCAGCAGACTTTGGGGGGGGATGAACACTGAAGCTTTCTTT. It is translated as CATSRLWGGMNTEAFF.

The CDR3 DNA reads TGTGCCAGCAGTGAATACAAGAAGAGCTCCTACGAGCAGTACTTC. Amino acids: CASSEYKKSSYEQYF. This sequence joins TRBV25-1 and TRBJ2-7, with D uncertain. Trimming stripped 0 bases from V and 0 bases from J, with 9 bases between. The CDR3 extends over 15 amino acids. Germline lookup yields CDR1 MGHDK and CDR2 SYGVNS.

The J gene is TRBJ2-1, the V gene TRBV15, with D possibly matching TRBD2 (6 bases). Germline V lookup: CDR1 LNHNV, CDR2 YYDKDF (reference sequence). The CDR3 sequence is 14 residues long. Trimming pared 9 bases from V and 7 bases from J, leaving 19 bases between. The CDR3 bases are TGTGCCACGGGGGGACCACCAAGACGGAATGAGCAGTTCTTC. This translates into CATGGPPRRNEQFF.

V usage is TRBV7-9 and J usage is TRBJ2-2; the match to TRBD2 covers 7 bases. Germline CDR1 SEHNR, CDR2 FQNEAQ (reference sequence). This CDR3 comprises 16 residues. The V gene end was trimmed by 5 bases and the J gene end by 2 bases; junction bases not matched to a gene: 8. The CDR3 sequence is CASSGLAGVNTGELFF. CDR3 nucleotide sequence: TGTGCCAGCAGCGGGTTGGCGGGAGTAAACACCGGGGAGCTGTTTTTT.

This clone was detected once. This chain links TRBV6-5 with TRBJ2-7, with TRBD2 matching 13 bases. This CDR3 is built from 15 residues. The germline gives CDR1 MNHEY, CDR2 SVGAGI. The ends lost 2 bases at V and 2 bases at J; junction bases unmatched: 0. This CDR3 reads CASSYGTSGTYEQYF. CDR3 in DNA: TGTGCCAGCAGTTACGGGACTAGCGGGACCTACGAGCAGTACTTC.

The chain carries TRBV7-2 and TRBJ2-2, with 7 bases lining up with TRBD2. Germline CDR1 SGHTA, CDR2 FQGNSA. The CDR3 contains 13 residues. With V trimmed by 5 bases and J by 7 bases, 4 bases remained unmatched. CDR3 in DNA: TGTGCCAGCAGCGGGACTAAAAACGGGGAGCTGTTTTTT. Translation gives CASSGTKNGELFF.